The sequence of this TCR beta chain was determined in a study of cytomegalovirus exposure and HLA in healthy donors. Study overall: When fewer than 400 donors were genotyped, more than 70% of them were found to fall in the Caucasian-associated ancestry cluster.

The PCR made use of 60 Vbeta and 13 Jbeta primers. The method was immunoSEQ multiplex PCR; TCRdb's version includes in-frame clones alone and lacks a portion of them. In the table there are hundreds of thousands of clones, roughly two thirds of which are singletons. The CDR3 is made up of 17 amino acids. V was cut by 2 bases and J by 1 base, with 17 bases left in between. Germline CDR1 is SGHRS and CDR2 is YFSETQ. Despite likely unrecorded immune exposures, the donors were nominally healthy at the time of sampling. Input material: PBMCs. The clonotype originates from a female donor in good health and CMV-seronegative. The J gene is TRBJ2-3, the V gene TRBV5-1; D possibly corresponds to TRBD1 (5 bases). The CDR3 nucleotides are TGCGCCAGCAGCTTCGCTAGGGGCGACTCCCGCACAGATACGCAGTATTTT. This sequence encodes CASSFARGDSRTDTQYF.